A selection of T cell receptor beta chains follows, all from one sample in a study of blood T cell repertoires in COVID-19. Only in-frame clones appear in the TCRdb table, and some are missing; sequencing was by immunoSEQ multiplex PCR. The sample carries 210,000 or so clones, 82% recorded once. The source material was peripheral blood. Receptors were obtained from a middle-aged woman with acute or convalescent COVID-19. The conserved cysteine and the conserved F or W are not part of the CDR3 here.

V | CDR3
TRBV11-1 | ASSASHRENSPLH
TRBV4-1 | ASSQAAGWYGYT
TRBV19 | ASSTGTNSGNTIY
TRBV7-8 | ASRGGNYEQY
TRBV24-1 | ATSDRDSRLF
TRBV15 | ATRWGVNEKLF
TRBV12-5 | ASGPGSVGETQY
TRBV7-8 | ASSLGGGGDTQY
TRBV5-8 | ASSWQGASYNEQF
TRBV19 | ASSARVSYEQY
TRBV15 | ATSRVGLVGELF
TRBV3-1/TRBV3-2 | ASTVAGGNEQF
TRBV11-2 | ASSLDSGGPGSYEQY
TRBV11-2 | ASSLEPGTSDQETQY
TRBV28 | ASSPTGQGNYGYT
TRBV2 | ASSEMLLAGDGDTQY
TRBV6-2/TRBV6-3 | ASSYPGTSGNNEQF
TRBV11-3 | ASSLSRGDEKLF
TRBV9 | ASSVPGTGRDTGELF
TRBV5-8 | ASSLGIDSGNTIY